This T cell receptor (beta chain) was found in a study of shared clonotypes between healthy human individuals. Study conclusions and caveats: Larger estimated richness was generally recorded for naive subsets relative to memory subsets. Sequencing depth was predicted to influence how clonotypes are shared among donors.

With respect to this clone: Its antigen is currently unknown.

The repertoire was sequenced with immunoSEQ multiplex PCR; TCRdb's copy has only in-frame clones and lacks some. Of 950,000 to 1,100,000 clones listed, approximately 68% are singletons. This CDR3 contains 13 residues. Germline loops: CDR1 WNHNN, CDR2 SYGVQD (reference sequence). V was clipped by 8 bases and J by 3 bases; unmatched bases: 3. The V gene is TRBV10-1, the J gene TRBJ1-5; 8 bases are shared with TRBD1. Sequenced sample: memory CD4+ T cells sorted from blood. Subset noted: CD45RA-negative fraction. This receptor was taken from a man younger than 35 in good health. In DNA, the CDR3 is TGCGCCAGCCACAGGGGGGACAATCAGCCCCAGCATTTT. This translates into CASHRGDNQPQHF.